The rows below give T cell receptor beta chains drawn from one sample of a study of blood T cell repertoires in COVID-19. The repertoire was sequenced with immunoSEQ multiplex PCR; TCRdb's copy has only in-frame clones and lacks some. The sample lists some 320,000 clones, 80% to 90% seen once, with about 8% in the top ten. Sequencing used peripheral blood. The receptors were sampled from a woman aged 50 to 65 who had recovered from COVID-19. CDR3s include the opening cysteine and the closing phenylalanine or tryptophan. Clone size is given for some rows only: seen once, a few or many times, or a class if the clone is expanded.

CDR3: CASSPRQGQAEAFF; V: TRBV7-2; size: .; J: TRBJ1-1
CDR3: CASSSPGRTGNTIYF; V: TRBV28; size: .; J: TRBJ1-3
CDR3: CASSTGLVNTGELFF; V: TRBV4-2; size: .; J: TRBJ2-2
CDR3: CASSQEAFLAGGGETQYF; V: TRBV4-3; size: .; J: TRBJ2-5
CDR3: CASSSQGNGYTF; V: TRBV28; size: once; J: TRBJ1-2
CDR3: CASNTEVQGSNQPQHF; V: TRBV28; size: .; J: TRBJ1-5
CDR3: CASSPHRALNYGYTF; V: TRBV7-2; size: .; J: TRBJ1-2
CDR3: CASGLVLGTVNTEAFF; V: TRBV12-5; size: .; J: TRBJ1-1
CDR3: CASSEPGGTTQYF; V: TRBV2; size: .; J: TRBJ2-3
CDR3: CASSQEPDFEGGYTF; V: TRBV3-1/TRBV3-2; size: .; J: TRBJ1-2
CDR3: CSASLGGSPDTQYF; V: TRBV20-1; size: .; J: TRBJ2-3
CDR3: CASSGSPGTGQPQHF; V: TRBV2; size: once; J: TRBJ1-5
CDR3: CASSSPLSGSSYNEQFF; V: TRBV6-2/TRBV6-3; size: once; J: TRBJ2-1
CDR3: CASSLGPGTGVNEQFF; V: TRBV7-3; size: .; J: TRBJ2-1
CDR3: CASSFPGGREQFF; V: TRBV7-2; size: once; J: TRBJ2-1
CDR3: CASSRTGGETQYF; V: TRBV2; size: .; J: TRBJ2-5
CDR3: CASRFSRGVNTEAFF; V: TRBV5-1; size: .; J: TRBJ1-1
CDR3: CASSKDRAVQPQHF; V: TRBV28; size: once; J: TRBJ1-5
CDR3: CSPILGGYEQYF; V: TRBV29-1; size: .; J: TRBJ2-7
CDR3: CASRTSGEGYTF; V: TRBV6-5; size: once; J: TRBJ1-2
CDR3: CATSDFPGREYTEAFF; V: TRBV24-1; size: .; J: TRBJ1-1
CDR3: CASSHQGLYIHEQYF; V: TRBV3-1/TRBV3-2; size: once; J: TRBJ2-7
CDR3: CASSSLTGDYGYTF; V: TRBV7-9; size: few; J: TRBJ1-2
CDR3: CASSDREGIEKLFF; V: TRBV2; size: .; J: TRBJ1-4
CDR3: CASSPLTPPGAEAFF; V: TRBV18; size: .; J: TRBJ1-1
CDR3: CASSLRDSYEQYF; V: TRBV5-6; size: once; J: TRBJ2-7
CDR3: CASSKQVNEKLFF; V: TRBV25-1; size: .; J: TRBJ1-4
CDR3: CASRDREADRQPQHF; V: TRBV6-5; size: .; J: TRBJ1-5
CDR3: CTSSRQTSGSRNEQFF; V: TRBV1; size: few; J: TRBJ2-1
CDR3: CASSHGTGTSNQPQHF; V: TRBV7-3; size: few; J: TRBJ1-5
CDR3: CSVRDMGDTEAFF; V: TRBV29-1; size: .; J: TRBJ1-1
CDR3: CASSLAGQGGEQFF; V: TRBV7-9; size: .; J: TRBJ2-1
CDR3: CASSPSLAVGETQYF; V: TRBV4-3; size: once; J: TRBJ2-5
CDR3: CSASVGRRETQYF; V: TRBV20-1; size: .; J: TRBJ2-5
CDR3: CASSEGSYTSGNTIYF; V: TRBV25-1; size: .; J: TRBJ1-3
CDR3: CAWSGQGKTQYF; V: TRBV30; size: once; J: TRBJ2-5
CDR3: CASTPGVPRSGGFYEQYF; V: TRBV18; size: .; J: TRBJ2-7
CDR3: CASSLWAGVVGSTQYF; V: TRBV5-1; size: .; J: TRBJ2-3
CDR3: CSVGTDSYNEQFF; V: TRBV29-1; size: .; J: TRBJ2-1
CDR3: CASSQNRVPNGYTF; V: TRBV4-2; size: .; J: TRBJ1-2
CDR3: CASSFIRGSASYEQYF; V: TRBV5-1; size: .; J: TRBJ2-7
CDR3: CASSLGGGELWEQFF; V: TRBV5-1; size: many; J: TRBJ2-1
CDR3: CASSQEGRGIYEQYF; V: TRBV19; size: .; J: TRBJ2-7
CDR3: CAWSGQGNSPLHF; V: TRBV30; size: .; J: TRBJ1-6